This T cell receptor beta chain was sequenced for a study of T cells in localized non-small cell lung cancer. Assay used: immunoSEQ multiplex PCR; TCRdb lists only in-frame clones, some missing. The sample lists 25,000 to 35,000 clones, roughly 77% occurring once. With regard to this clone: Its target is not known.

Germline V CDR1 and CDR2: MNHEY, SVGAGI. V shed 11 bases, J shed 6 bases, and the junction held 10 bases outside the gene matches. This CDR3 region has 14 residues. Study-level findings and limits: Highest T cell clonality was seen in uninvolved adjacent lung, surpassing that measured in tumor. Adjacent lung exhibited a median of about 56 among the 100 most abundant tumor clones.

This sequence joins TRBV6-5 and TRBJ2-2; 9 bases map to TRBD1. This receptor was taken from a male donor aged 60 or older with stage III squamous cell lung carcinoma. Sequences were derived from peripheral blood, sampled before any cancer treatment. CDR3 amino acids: CASSGQGVPGELFF. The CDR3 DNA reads TGTGCCTCCTCGGGACAGGGAGTCCCCGGGGAGCTGTTTTTT.